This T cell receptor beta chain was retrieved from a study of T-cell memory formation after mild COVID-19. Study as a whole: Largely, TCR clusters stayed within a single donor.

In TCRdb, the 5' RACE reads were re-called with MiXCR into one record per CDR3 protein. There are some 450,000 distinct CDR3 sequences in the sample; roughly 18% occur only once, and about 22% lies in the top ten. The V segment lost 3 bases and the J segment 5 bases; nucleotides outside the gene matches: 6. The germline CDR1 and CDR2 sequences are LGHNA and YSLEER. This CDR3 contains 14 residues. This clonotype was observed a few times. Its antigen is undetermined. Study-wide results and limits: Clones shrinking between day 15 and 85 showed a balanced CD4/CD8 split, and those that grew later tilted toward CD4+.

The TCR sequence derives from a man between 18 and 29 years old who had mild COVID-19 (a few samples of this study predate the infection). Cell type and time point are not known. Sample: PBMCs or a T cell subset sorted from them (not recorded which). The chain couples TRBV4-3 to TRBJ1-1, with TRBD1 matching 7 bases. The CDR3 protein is CASSQGQPGTEAFF. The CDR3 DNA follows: TGCGCCAGCAGCCAGGGACAGCCGGGGACTGAAGCTTTCTTT.